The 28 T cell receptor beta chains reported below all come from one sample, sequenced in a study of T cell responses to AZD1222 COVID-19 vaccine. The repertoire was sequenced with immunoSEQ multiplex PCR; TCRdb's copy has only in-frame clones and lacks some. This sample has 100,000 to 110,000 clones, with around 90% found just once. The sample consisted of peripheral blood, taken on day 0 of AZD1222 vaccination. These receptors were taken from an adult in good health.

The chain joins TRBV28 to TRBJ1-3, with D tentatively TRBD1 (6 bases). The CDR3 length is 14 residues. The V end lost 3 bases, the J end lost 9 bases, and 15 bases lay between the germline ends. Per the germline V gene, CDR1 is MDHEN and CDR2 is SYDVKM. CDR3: CASSFKGGLRTIYF. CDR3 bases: TGTGCCAGCAGTTTTAAGGGGGGTTTACGCACCATATATTTT.

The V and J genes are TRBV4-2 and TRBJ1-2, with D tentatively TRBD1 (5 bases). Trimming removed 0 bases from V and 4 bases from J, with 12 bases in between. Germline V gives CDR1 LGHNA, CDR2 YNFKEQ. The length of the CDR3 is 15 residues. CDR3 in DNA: TGTGCCAGCAGCCAAGATGGGGCAGAGCCCTATGGCTACACCTTC. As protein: CASSQDGAEPYGYTF.

The CDR3 nucleotides read TGTGCCAGCAGCCCGATCCCCCTCTCGAACACTGAAGCTTTCTTT. It translates to CASSPIPLSNTEAFF. The chain links TRBV5-6 to TRBJ1-1; D is ambiguous. Trimming took off 4 bases at V and 1 base at J, with 14 bases between the two ends. Per the germline V gene, CDR1 is SGHDT and CDR2 is YYEEEE. CDR3 length: 15 amino acids.

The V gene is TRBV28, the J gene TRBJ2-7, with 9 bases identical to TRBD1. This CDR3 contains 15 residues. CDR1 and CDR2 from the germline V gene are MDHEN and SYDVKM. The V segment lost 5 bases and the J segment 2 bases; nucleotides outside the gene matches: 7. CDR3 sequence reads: CASSPNRGRPYEQYF. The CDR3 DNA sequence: TGTGCCAGCAGTCCGAACAGGGGGCGGCCCTACGAGCAGTACTTC.

This CDR3 reads CASSFFNPRGTNEKLFF. The CDR3, as DNA: TGTGCCAGCAGTTTTTTCAACCCCAGGGGGACTAATGAAAAACTGTTTTTT. This rearrangement joins TRBV27 to TRBJ1-4, with 7 bases that match TRBD1. The CDR3 is 17 amino acids. Trimming took 3 bases from V and 2 from J; bases not matched to a gene: 9. CDR1 MNHEY and CDR2 SMNVEV come from the germline V gene (reference sequence).

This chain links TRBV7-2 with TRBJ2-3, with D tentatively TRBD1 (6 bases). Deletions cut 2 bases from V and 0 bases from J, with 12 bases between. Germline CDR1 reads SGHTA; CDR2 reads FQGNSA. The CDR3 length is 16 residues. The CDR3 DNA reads TGTGCCAGCAGCTTAAGGGGGTCCTATAGCACAGATACGCAGTATTTT. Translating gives CASSLRGSYSTDTQYF.

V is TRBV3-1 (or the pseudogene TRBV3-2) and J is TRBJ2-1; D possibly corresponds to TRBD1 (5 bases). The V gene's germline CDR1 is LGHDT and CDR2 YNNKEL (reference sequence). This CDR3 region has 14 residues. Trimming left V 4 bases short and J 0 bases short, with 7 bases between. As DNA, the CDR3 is TGTGCCAGCAGCCCGACAGCCTCCTACAATGAGCAGTTCTTC. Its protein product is CASSPTASYNEQFF.

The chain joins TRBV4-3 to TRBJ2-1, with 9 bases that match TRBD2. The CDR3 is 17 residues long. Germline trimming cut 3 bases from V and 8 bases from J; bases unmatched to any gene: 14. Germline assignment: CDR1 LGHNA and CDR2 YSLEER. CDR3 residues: CASSHRGKAGGLDEQFF. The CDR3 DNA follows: TGCGCCAGCAGCCATCGGGGGAAGGCGGGAGGGTTGGATGAGCAGTTCTTC.

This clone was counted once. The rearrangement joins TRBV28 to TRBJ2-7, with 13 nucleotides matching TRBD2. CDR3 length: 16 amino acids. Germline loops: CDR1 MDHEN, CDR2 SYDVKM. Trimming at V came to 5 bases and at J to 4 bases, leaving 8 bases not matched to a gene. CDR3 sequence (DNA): TGTGCCAGCAGTCCCCGGGTGACTAGCGGGAGGTACGAGCAGTACTTC. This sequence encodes CASSPRVTSGRYEQYF.

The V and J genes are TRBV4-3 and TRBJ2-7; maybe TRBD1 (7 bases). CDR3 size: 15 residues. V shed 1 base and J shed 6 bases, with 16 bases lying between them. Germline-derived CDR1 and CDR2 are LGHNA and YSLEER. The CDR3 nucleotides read TGCGCCAGCAGCCAAGGGGCAGGGGGACTTGCCGAGCAGTACTTC. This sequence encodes CASSQGAGGLAEQYF.

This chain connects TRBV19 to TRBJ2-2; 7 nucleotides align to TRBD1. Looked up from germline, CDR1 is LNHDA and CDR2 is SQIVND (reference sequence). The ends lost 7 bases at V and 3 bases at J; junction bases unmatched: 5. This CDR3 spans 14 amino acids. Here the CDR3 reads CASNRGGDTGELFF. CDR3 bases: TGTGCCAGTAACAGGGGTGGGGACACCGGGGAGCTGTTTTTT. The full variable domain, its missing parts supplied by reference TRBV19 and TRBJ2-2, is DGGITQSPKYLFRKEGQNVTLSCEQNLNHDAMYWYRQDPGQGLRLIYYSQIVNDFQKGDIAEGYSVSREKKESFPLTVTSAQKNPTAFYLCASNRGGDTGELFFGEGSRLTVL.

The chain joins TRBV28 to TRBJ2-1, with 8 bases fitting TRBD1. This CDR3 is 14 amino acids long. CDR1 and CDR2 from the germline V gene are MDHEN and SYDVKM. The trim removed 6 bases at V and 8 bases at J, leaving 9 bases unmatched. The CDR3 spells CASRGQDIFHEQFF. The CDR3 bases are TGTGCCAGCAGGGGACAGGACATTTTTCATGAGCAGTTCTTC.

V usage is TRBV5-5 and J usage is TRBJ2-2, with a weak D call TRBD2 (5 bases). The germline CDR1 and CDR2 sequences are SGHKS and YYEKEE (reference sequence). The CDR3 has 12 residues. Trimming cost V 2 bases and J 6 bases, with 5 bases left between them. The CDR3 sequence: CASSLAAGELFF. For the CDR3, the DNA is TGTGCCAGCAGCTTAGCGGCCGGGGAGCTGTTTTTT.

This CDR3 reads CASSLDRAGNTIYF. For the CDR3, the DNA is TGTGCCAGCAGCTTAGACAGGGCTGGAAACACCATATATTTT. The V call is TRBV7-2, the J call TRBJ1-3; D is perhaps TRBD1 (6 bases). The germline V gene encodes CDR1 SGHTA and CDR2 FQGNSA. There are 14 residues in the CDR3. Trimming shortened V by 1 base and J by 2 bases, and 6 bases separated the two germline ends.

CDR3 bases: TGTGCCAGCAGCTTCCCCCGACAGGGGGTGAACACTGAAGCTTTCTTT. As protein: CASSFPRQGVNTEAFF. The chain recombines TRBV11-2 with TRBJ1-1, with 9 bases identical to TRBD1. J lost 0 bases, V lost 3 bases, and 5 bases had no gene match. The CDR3 is made up of 16 amino acids. The germline gives CDR1 SGHAT, CDR2 FQNNGV.

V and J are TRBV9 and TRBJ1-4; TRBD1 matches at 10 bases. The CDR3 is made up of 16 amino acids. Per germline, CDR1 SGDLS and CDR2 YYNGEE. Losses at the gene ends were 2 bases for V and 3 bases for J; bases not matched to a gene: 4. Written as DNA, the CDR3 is TGTGCCAGCAGCGTGACAGGGGGCGAGTCTAATGAAAAACTGTTTTTT. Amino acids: CASSVTGGESNEKLFF.

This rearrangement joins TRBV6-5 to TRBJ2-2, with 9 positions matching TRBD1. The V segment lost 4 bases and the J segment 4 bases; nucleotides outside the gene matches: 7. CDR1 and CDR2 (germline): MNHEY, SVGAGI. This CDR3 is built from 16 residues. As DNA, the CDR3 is TGTGCCAGCAGTTCAGCAGACAGGGGGATCACCGGGGAGCTGTTTTTT. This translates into CASSSADRGITGELFF.

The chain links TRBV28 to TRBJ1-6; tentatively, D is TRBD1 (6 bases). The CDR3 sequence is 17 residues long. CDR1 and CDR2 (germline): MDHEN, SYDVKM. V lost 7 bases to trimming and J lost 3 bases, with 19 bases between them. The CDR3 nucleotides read TGTGCCAGCAATCCTTGGGGGGGGACAAACTATAATTCACCCCTCCACTTT. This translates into CASNPWGGTNYNSPLHF.

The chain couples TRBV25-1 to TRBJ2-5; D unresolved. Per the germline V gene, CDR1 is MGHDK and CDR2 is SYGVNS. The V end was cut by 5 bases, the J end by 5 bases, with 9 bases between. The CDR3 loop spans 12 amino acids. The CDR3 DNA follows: TGTGCCAGCAGTCTAACGGAGGAGACCCAGTACTTC. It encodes CASSLTEETQYF.

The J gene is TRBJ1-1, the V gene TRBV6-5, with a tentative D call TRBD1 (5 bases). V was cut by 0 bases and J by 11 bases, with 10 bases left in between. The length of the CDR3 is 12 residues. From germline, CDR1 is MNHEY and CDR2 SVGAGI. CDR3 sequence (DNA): TGTGCCAGCAGTTACTCGACCGGGGCGGCTTTCTTT. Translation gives CASSYSTGAAFF.

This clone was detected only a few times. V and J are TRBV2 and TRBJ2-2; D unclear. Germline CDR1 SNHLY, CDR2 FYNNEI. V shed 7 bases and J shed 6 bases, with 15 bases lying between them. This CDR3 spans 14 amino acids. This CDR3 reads CASTLSDGPGELFF. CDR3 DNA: TGTGCCAGCACCTTGTCGGACGGCCCCGGGGAGCTGTTTTTT. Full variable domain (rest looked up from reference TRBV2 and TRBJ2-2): EPEVTQTPSHQVTQMGQEVILRCVPISNHLYFYWYRQILGQKVEFLVSFYNNEISEKSEIFDDQFSVERPDGSNFTLKIRSTKLEDSAMYFCASTLSDGPGELFFGEGSRLTVL.

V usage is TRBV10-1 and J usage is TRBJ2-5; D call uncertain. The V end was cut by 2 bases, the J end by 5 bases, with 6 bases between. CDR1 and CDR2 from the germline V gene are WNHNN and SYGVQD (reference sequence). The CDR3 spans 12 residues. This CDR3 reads CASSETHETQYF. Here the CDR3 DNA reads TGCGCCAGCAGTGAGACCCACGAGACCCAGTACTTC.

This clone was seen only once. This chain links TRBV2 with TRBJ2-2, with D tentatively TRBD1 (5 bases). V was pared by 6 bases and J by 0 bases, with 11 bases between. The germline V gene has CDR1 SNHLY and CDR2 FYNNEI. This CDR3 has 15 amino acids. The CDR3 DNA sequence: TGTGCCAGCAGAAACGGACAAGCGAACACCGGGGAGCTGTTTTTT. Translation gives CASRNGQANTGELFF.

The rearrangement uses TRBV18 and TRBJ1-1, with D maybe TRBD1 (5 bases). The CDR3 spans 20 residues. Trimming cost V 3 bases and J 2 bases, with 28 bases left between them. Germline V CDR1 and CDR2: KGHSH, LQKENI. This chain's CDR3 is CASSPNLRQGTQNHNTEAFF. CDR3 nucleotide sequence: TGTGCCAGCTCACCTAACCTTCGGCAAGGGACTCAAAACCATAACACTGAAGCTTTCTTT.

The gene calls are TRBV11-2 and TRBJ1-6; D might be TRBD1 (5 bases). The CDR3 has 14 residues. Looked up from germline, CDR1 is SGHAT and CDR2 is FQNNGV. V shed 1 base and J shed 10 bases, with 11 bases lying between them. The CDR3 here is CASSLGPGQSPLHF. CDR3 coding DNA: TGTGCCAGCAGCTTAGGTCCAGGACAATCACCCCTCCACTTT.

CDR3: CASSVGGQLSNYGYTF. CDR3 bases: TGTGCCAGCAGCGTAGGGGGTCAGTTATCCAACTATGGCTACACCTTC. The chain joins TRBV9 to TRBJ1-2; no definite D call. The CDR3 spans 16 residues. The germline CDR1 and CDR2 sequences are SGDLS and YYNGEE. Deletions cut 0 bases from V and 2 bases from J, with 14 bases between.

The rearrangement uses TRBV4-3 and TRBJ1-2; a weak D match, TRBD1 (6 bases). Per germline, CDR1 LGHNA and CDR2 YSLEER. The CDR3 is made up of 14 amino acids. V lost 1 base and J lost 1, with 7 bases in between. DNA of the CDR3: TGCGCCAGCAGCCAAGGGACAGTTAACTATGGCTACACCTTC. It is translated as CASSQGTVNYGYTF.

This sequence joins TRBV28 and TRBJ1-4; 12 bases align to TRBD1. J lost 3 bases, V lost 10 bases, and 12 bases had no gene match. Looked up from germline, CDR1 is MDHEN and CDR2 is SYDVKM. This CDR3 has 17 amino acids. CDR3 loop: CATLSGGQGASNEKLFF. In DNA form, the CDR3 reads TGTGCCACCCTCTCAGGGGGACAGGGGGCGTCTAATGAAAAACTGTTTTTT.